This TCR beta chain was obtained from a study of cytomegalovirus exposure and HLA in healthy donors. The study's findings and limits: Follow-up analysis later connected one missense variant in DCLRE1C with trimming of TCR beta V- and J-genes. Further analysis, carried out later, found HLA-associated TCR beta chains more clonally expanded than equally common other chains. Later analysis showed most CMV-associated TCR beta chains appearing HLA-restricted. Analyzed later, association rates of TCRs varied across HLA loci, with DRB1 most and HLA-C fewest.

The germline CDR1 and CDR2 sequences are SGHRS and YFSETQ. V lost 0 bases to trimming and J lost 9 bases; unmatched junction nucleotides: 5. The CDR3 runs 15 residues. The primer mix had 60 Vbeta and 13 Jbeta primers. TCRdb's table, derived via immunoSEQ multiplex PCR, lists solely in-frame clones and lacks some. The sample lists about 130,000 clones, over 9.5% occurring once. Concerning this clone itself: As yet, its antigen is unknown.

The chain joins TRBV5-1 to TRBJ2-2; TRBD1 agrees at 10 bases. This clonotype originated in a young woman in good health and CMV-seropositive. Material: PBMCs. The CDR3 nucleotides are TGCGCCAGCAGCTTGGGACAGGGGGCGGAAAGGGAGCTGTTTTTT. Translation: CASSLGQGAERELFF. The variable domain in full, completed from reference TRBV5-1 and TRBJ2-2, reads KAGVTQTPRYLIKTRGQQVTLSCSPISGHRSVSWYQQTPGQGLQFLFEYFSETQRNKGNFPGRFSGRQFSNSRSEMNVSTLELGDSALYLCASSLGQGAERELFFGEGSRLTVL.